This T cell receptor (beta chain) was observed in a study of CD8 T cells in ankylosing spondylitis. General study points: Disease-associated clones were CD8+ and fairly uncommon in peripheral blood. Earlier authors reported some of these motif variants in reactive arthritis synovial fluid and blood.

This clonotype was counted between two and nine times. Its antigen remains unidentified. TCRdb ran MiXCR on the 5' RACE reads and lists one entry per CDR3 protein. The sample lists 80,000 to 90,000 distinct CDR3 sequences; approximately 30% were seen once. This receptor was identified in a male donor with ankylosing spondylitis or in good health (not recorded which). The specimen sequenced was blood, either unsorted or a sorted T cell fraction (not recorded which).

CDR3 in DNA: TGCAGTGCCCTATCGTTGGGACTAGCCGGGGCCCAGTACTTC. This sequence encodes CSALSLGLAGAQYF. This chain links TRBV20-1 with TRBJ2-5; 9 bases fit TRBD2. Germline-derived CDR1 and CDR2 are DFQATT and SNEGSKA (reference sequence). CDR3 length: 14 amino acids. V lost 6 bases to trimming and J lost 9 bases; unmatched junction nucleotides: 14.